This T cell receptor beta chain was retrieved from a study of cytomegalovirus exposure and HLA in healthy donors. Study results and caveats: The productive fraction for most TCR beta V segments was about 87% or about 30% in an earlier analysis. The study had only CMV serostatus as immune exposure information.

Regarding this clone: No antigen is known for it.

A multiplex PCR was run with 60 Vbeta primers and 13 Jbeta primers. Profiling relied on immunoSEQ multiplex PCR, and the TCRdb table lists in-frame clones only, not all of them. The sample holds roughly 88,000 clones, about 80% seen once. This TCR came from a young man in good health and CMV-seropositive. The sample taken for sequencing was PBMCs.

The CDR3 here is CASSLGTGDTGELFF. CDR3 sequence (DNA): TGTGCCAGCAGCTTGGGGACAGGGGACACCGGGGAGCTGTTTTTT. The chain joins TRBV5-4 to TRBJ2-2, with 9 nucleotides matching TRBD1. Germline-derived CDR1 and CDR2 are SGHNT and YYREEE (reference sequence). The CDR3 runs 15 residues. V dropped 0 bases and J dropped 3; count of bases not matched to a gene: 0.